A selection of T cell receptor beta chains follows, all from one sample in a study of blood T cell repertoires in COVID-19. Some clones are missing from TCRdb's copy, which holds only in-frame ones; the method was immunoSEQ multiplex PCR. The sample lists 100,000 or so clones; about 85% were seen once. The material sequenced was peripheral blood. These receptors originate from a man aged 50 to 60 with acute or convalescent COVID-19. The CDR3 runs from the conserved cysteine through the conserved F or W. D genes are given only for firm matches. The size of a clone is reported for some rows only, either as once, few or many, or as a class for expanded clones.

TRBJ2-7,NA,TRBD2,TRBV5-4,CASSWGGTSGYEQYF,TGTGCCAGCAGCTGGGGCGGGACTAGCGGCTACGAGCAGTACTTC
TRBJ1-2,NA,TRBD1,TRBV28,CASSLTDRVRYGYTF,TGTGCCAGCAGTTTAACCGACAGGGTTCGCTATGGCTACACCTTC
TRBJ1-5,NA,TRBD1,TRBV19,CATRGGQGSSQPQHF,TGTGCCACCCGAGGGGGACAGGGGTCTAGTCAGCCCCAGCATTTT
TRBJ2-7,NA,NA,TRBV5-5,CASSLDRSYEQYF,TGTGCCAGCAGCTTGGACAGATCCTACGAGCAGTACTTC
TRBJ1-2,NA,NA,TRBV5-1,CASSSGAPRGDLGYTF,TGCGCCAGCAGCTCAGGGGCTCCTCGGGGCGACTTGGGCTACACCTTC
TRBJ2-3,NA,TRBD1,TRBV9,CASSGGQSTDTQYF,TGTGCCAGCAGCGGGGGACAGAGCACAGATACGCAGTATTTT
TRBJ2-1,NA,NA,TRBV15,CATSRGGGSTNEQFF,TGTGCCACCAGCAGAGGTGGGGGGAGTACCAATGAGCAGTTCTTC
TRBJ2-1,NA,NA,TRBV12-3/TRBV12-4,CASSRGANEQFF,TGTGCCAGCAGTCGCGGGGCCAATGAGCAGTTCTTC
TRBJ1-1,NA,TRBD1,TRBV6-5,CASRDRALTAFF,TGTGCCAGCCGGGACAGAGCTTTGACGGCTTTCTTT
TRBJ1-1,NA,NA,TRBV2,CASLTGNTEAFF,TGTGCCAGCTTAACAGGGAACACTGAAGCTTTCTTT
TRBJ2-1,NA,NA,TRBV2,CASSEGERRDRFF,TGTGCCAGCAGTGAAGGGGAGAGGAGGGATCGGTTCTTC
TRBJ1-3,NA,NA,TRBV5-8,CASSLQGSGNTIYF,TGTGCCAGCAGTCTACAGGGCTCTGGAAACACCATATATTTT
TRBJ1-4,NA,NA,TRBV2,CASSGQGSNEKLFF,TGTGCCAGCAGTGGGCAGGGGAGTAATGAAAAACTGTTTTTT
TRBJ1-4,NA,TRBD1,TRBV5-4,CASSLGGQGPEKLFF,TGTGCCAGCAGCTTGGGGGGACAGGGACCGGAAAAACTGTTTTTT
TRBJ2-1,NA,NA,TRBV6-2/TRBV6-3,CASSSAGARNEQFF,TGTGCCAGCAGTTCAGCGGGCGCCCGGAATGAGCAGTTCTTC
TRBJ1-1,NA,NA,TRBV10-3,CAISESRGAFF,TGTGCCATCAGTGAGTCAAGGGGAGCTTTCTTT
TRBJ2-7,once,NA,TRBV4-1,CASSQVSVVAYSSYEQYF,TGCGCCAGCAGCCAAGTTTCTGTAGTAGCGTATAGCTCCTACGAGCAGTACTTC
TRBJ1-1,NA,TRBD1,TRBV10-3,CAIRDRDTEAFF,TGTGCCATCAGGGACAGGGACACTGAAGCTTTCTTT
TRBJ1-6,NA,NA,TRBV6-2/TRBV6-3,CASSYPQDSPLHF,TGTGCCAGCAGTTACCCCCAGGATTCACCCCTCCACTTT
TRBJ1-5,NA,TRBD1,TRBV6-6,CASSQGQLYQPQHF,TGTGCCAGCAGTCAGGGACAGCTCTATCAGCCCCAGCATTTT
TRBJ1-6,few,NA,TRBV4-1,CASTRALSYNSPLHF,TGCGCCAGCACCAGGGCTTTATCCTATAATTCACCCCTCCACTTT
TRBJ1-6,few,NA,TRBV5-1,CASSQPAGAGSNSPLHF,TGCGCCAGCAGCCAACCCGCGGGCGCGGGTTCCAATTCACCCCTCCACTTT
TRBJ2-2,few,TRBD2,TRBV28,CASSSSGTSGRRYTGELFF,TGTGCCAGCAGTTCCTCCGGGACTAGCGGGAGGCGGTACACCGGGGAGCTGTTTTTT